This TCR beta chain was captured in a study of human T cells and chemical hapten exposure. Methods used by the authors: Sample TCR counts, which ranged from about 23,224 to 690,600, had a median of approximately 95,000. In TCRdb, the RACE reads were re-called with MiXCR into one record per CDR3 protein. The V and J calls reflect TCRdb's pipeline rather than the authors' work. The sample shows about 380,000 distinct CDR3 sequences, around 4.8% of them seen only once. This CDR3 is built from 15 residues. Per germline, CDR1 KGHDR and CDR2 SFDVKD. V was cut by 4 bases and J by 0 bases, with 10 bases left in between. Time point: patch test 1, 2 weeks after DPC sensitization. Treatment: therapeutic diphenylcyclopropenone sensitization with weekly scalp DPC. Total RNA extraction was carried out from unfractionated whole blood. At least ten counts were recorded for this clonotype.

The sequence was collected from a woman in her forties or fifties with alopecia areata. Some clones in this sample may be carry-over from other donors' samples. J is TRBJ2-3 and V is TRBV24-1; D is unresolved. Material: whole blood, obtained in connection with sensitization to the hapten diphenylcyclopropenone (DPC). CDR3 loop: CATSDPTTSTDTQYF. The CDR3 bases are TGTGCCACCAGTGACCCGACAACTAGCACAGATACGCAGTATTTT.